These 13 T cell receptor beta chains came from one sample sequenced in a study of OX40 agonist ivuxolimab in advanced cancers. Profiling relied on immunoSEQ multiplex PCR, and the TCRdb table lists in-frame clones only, not all of them. The data show 65,000 to 80,000 clones, roughly 83% seen once. Sequenced material: CD4+ or CD8+ T cells sorted from blood, taken in a trial of the OX40 agonist ivuxolimab. These receptors were obtained from an adult with an advanced solid tumor such as melanoma, head and neck, liver or kidney cancer.

The chain uses TRBV27 and TRBJ1-1; no clear D gene. Germline lookup yields CDR1 MNHEY and CDR2 SMNVEV (reference sequence). Trimming removed 0 bases at V and 1 base at J, with 6 bases between. This CDR3 is 14 amino acids long. CDR3 residues: CASSLSRANTEAFF. As DNA, the CDR3 is TGTGCCAGCAGTTTATCGCGGGCGAACACTGAAGCTTTCTTT.

V is TRBV19 and J is TRBJ1-1; 8 nucleotides line up with TRBD1. CDR3 length equals 16 residues. V dropped 2 bases and J dropped 5; count of bases not matched to a gene: 10. The germline gives CDR1 LNHDA, CDR2 SQIVND (reference sequence). CDR3 DNA sequence: TGTGCCAGTAGTATAAAAGGCACGCAGGGGGCAACTGAAGCTTTCTTT. Protein sequence: CASSIKGTQGATEAFF.

The chain couples TRBV29-1 to TRBJ2-7; a weak D match, TRBD1 (6 bases). Germline CDR1 SQVTM, CDR2 ANQGSEA. The CDR3 loop spans 14 amino acids. V lost 3 bases to trimming and J lost 7 bases, with 19 bases between them. The CDR3 loop reads CSVDLGTQGGEQYF. CDR3 nucleotide sequence: TGCAGCGTTGACCTCGGGACACAAGGGGGAGAGCAGTACTTC.

This chain uses TRBV28 with TRBJ2-2, with 12 bases aligning to TRBD2. The CDR3 consists of 17 residues. Germline CDR1 MDHEN, CDR2 SYDVKM. The V segment lost 3 bases and the J segment 5 bases; nucleotides outside the gene matches: 7. The CDR3 loop reads CASSFTSGRIRTGELFF. In DNA, the CDR3 is TGTGCCAGCAGTTTCACTAGCGGGAGGATCAGGACCGGGGAGCTGTTTTTT.

V is TRBV5-1 and J is TRBJ1-1; 7 bases fit TRBD1. Germline V CDR1 and CDR2: SGHRS, YFSETQ. This CDR3 is built from 14 residues. J gave up 5 bases and V 4 bases, and 8 bases lay outside the gene matches. The chain's CDR3 is CASSKNRGGTEAFF. The CDR3 DNA is TGCGCCAGCAGCAAAAACAGGGGCGGAACTGAAGCTTTCTTT.

The chain carries TRBV28 and TRBJ2-7, with TRBD1 as a possible D gene (6 bases). V lost 7 bases and J lost 11, with 15 bases in between. Germline loops: CDR1 MDHEN, CDR2 SYDVKM. The CDR3 consists of 11 residues. CDR3 in amino acids: CASIRGGKEYF. Written as DNA, the CDR3 is TGTGCCAGCATAAGAGGGGGTAAGGAGTACTTC.

This clone showed up just a few times. V usage is TRBV6-5 and J usage is TRBJ2-5; 7 nucleotides agree with TRBD1. The V segment lost 2 bases and the J segment 5 bases; nucleotides outside the gene matches: 5. Germline assignment: CDR1 MNHEY and CDR2 SVGAGI. This CDR3 contains 14 residues. The CDR3 sequence: CASSYMRGRETQYF. The CDR3 DNA is TGTGCCAGCAGTTACATGAGGGGGCGCGAGACCCAGTACTTC.

This sequence joins TRBV7-9 and TRBJ1-5, with a possible D match to TRBD1 (5 bases). The germline CDR1 and CDR2 sequences are SEHNR and FQNEAQ (reference sequence). This CDR3 has 15 residues. V gave up 5 bases and J gave up 6 bases, with 17 bases separating them. The CDR3 region is CASSQDGGPGQPQHF. In DNA form, the CDR3 reads TGTGCCAGCAGCCAGGATGGGGGACCGGGTCAGCCCCAGCATTTT.

V gene TRBV19 combines with J gene TRBJ2-6; a weak D match, TRBD2 (6 bases). The CDR3 runs to 17 residues. V was clipped by 7 bases and J by 0 bases, with 16 bases between them. Germline V gives CDR1 LNHDA, CDR2 SQIVND (reference sequence). The CDR3 sequence: CASTPRRRDSGANVLTF. The DNA of the CDR3 is TGTGCCAGTACCCCGAGAAGGAGGGACTCTGGGGCCAACGTCCTGACTTTC. Looking up the rest from reference TRBV19 and TRBJ2-6 gives the full variable domain: DGGITQSPKYLFRKEGQNVTLSCEQNLNHDAMYWYRQDPGQGLRLIYYSQIVNDFQKGDIAEGYSVSREKKESFPLTVTSAQKNPTAFYLCASTPRRRDSGANVLTFGAGSRLTVL.

The chain links TRBV18 to TRBJ2-2; D is perhaps TRBD2 (6 bases). The V end was cut by 3 bases, the J end by 6 bases, with 17 bases between. Germline V gene sequence: CDR1 KGHSH, CDR2 LQKENI. The CDR3 runs 16 residues. Written as DNA, the CDR3 is TGTGCCAGCTCACCGTCCGGGCTCGGAGGGCCCGGGGAGCTGTTTTTT. Residues: CASSPSGLGGPGELFF.

CDR3 protein: CASSLAPVVDTQYF. CDR3 sequence (DNA): TGTGCCAGCAGCTTAGCACCCGTGGTAGATACGCAGTATTTT. V usage is TRBV7-8 and J usage is TRBJ2-3; the D is unclear. V dropped 0 bases and J dropped 5 bases, with 9 bases sitting between them. Germline-derived CDR1 and CDR2 are SGHVS and FQNEAQ. The CDR3 has 14 residues.

The rearrangement uses TRBV5-1 and TRBJ2-1, with a tentative D call TRBD2 (6 bases). Looked up from germline, CDR1 is SGHRS and CDR2 is YFSETQ. This CDR3 has 16 amino acids. Trimming stripped 0 bases from V and 2 bases from J, with 12 bases between. Here the CDR3 reads CASSLDGGVTYNEQFF. The DNA of the CDR3 is TGCGCCAGCAGCTTGGACGGCGGGGTTACCTACAATGAGCAGTTCTTC.

The J gene is TRBJ1-1, the V gene TRBV7-6; D is undetermined. Trimming took 5 bases from V and 5 from J, leaving 18 bases between them. The CDR3 length is 15 residues. Germline V gives CDR1 SGHVS, CDR2 FNYEAQ. The DNA of the CDR3 is TGTGCCAGCAGCCCCCGGGCCGAACGGAATACTGAAGCTTTCTTT. This encodes CASSPRAERNTEAFF.